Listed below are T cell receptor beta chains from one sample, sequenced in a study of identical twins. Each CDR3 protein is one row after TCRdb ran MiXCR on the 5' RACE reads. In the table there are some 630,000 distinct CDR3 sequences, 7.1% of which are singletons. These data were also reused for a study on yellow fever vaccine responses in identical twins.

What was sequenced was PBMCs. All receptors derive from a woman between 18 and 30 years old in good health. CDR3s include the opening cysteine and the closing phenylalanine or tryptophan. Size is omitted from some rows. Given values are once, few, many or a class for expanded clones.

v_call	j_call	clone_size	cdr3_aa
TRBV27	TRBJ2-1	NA	CASSLQASPYNEQFF
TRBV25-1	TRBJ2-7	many	CASSSPLEQYF
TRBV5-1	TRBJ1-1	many	CASSKGGQWTEAFF
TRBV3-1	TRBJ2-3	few	CASSQTDGTTDTQYF
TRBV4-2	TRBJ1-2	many	CASSQARGDSYTF
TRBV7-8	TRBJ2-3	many	CASSLGRASTDTQYF
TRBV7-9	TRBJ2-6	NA	CATGLGSSGANVLTF
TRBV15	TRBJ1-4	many	CATSREPDRGRGEKLFF
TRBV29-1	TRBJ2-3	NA	CSVKETGRPFTDTQYF
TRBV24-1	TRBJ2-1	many	CATSETRLENEQFF
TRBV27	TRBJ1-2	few	CASSLSGQGGYTF
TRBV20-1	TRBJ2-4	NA	CSAREGRGLAKNIQYF
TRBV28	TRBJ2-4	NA	CASSPPGGEAKNIQYF
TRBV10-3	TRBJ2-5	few	CAIGRAGTQETQYF
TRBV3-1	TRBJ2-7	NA	CASSQVPGAYEQYF
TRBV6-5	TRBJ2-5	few	CASSYPPPGGEETQYF
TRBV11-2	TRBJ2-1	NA	CASSLDGVVATYNEQFF
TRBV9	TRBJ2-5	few	CASSATRTSQETQYF
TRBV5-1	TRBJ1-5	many	CASSLRGGSQPQHF
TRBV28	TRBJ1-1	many	CASRRRLFAEAFF
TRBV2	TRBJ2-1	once	CASCRGLAGVSSYNEQFF
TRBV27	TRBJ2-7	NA	CATSSGWEQYF
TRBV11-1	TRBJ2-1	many	CASSPSGMGGLQGNEQFF
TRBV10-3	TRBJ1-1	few	CAISDRENTEAFF
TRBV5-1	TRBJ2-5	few	CASSLGIGETQYF
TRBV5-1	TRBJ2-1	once	CACSLGLADYNEQFF
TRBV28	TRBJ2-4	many	CASSFGAVLAKNIQYF
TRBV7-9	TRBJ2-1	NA	CASSARANNEQFF
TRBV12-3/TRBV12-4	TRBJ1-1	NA	CASSLGHTGGTEAFF
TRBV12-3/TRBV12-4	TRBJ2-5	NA	CASSFLKTSGSGETQYF
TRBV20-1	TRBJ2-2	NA	CSAVTSGGRGGELFF
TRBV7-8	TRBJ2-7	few	CASSPRGLVAYEQYF
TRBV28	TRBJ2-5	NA	CASSFPPQRYF
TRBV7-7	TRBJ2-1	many	CASSPGAGQGNHNEQFF
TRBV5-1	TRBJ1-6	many	CASSLISGYSPLHF
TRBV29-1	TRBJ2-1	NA	CSVEAGETYNEQFF
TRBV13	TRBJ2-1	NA	CASSLGSGAVNEQFF
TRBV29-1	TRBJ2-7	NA	CSVEVFGTGRVEQYF
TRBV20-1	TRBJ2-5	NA	CSARGQEETQYF
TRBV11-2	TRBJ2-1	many	CASSLPDWLSSYNEQFF
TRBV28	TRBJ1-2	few	CASSFAGRVGYGYTF
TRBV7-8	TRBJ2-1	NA	CASITLPRYNEQFF
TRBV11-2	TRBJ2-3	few	CASSLAGDLTDTQYF
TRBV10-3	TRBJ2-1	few	CAIRRGDYNEQFF
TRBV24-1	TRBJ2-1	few	CATSDPTTSGGNYNEQFF
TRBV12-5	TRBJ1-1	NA	CASGFPGGGDTEAFF
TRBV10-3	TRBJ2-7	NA	CAISEGLAGEIAYEQYF
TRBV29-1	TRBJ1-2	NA	CSVDADGYTF
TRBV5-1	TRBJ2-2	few	CASTVAGTGVLVTGELFF
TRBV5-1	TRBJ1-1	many	CASSPQGVWGEAFF
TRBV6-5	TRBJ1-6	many	CASKSLVSPLHF
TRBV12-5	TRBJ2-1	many	CASGLGSGSYNEQFF
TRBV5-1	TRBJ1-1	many	CASSFLGQGNTEAFF
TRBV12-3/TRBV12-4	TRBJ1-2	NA	CASSFLMRGMGYTF
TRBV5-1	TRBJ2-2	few	CASSWGDSSAGELFF
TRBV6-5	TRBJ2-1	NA	CASSYSILRGSSYNEQFF
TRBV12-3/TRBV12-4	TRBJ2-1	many	CASRKDRGQNNEQFF